This T cell receptor beta chain is drawn from a study of T cell changes during pregnancy in multiple sclerosis (dated by TCRdb to about 2019). For the study in its entirety: The study examined how the T cell repertoire changed over the course of pregnancy in women with multiple sclerosis.

V loses 2 bases, J loses 5 bases, and the germline ends lie 15 bases apart. From a lookup of the germline V gene, CDR1 and CDR2 are MNHEY and SVGAGI. The CDR3 numbers 15 residues from cysteine through phenylalanine. Just the 45-base CDR3 DNA is kept, in frame starting at base 1. Of note for this clone: Its antigen specificity is not known. No base quality information exists; no much larger clone differs at one position.

The method behind the library was the immunoSEQ multiplex PCR assay. The clones in this table, taken by TCRdb from immuneACCESS, are in-frame only. Not every clone is retained; where verified, under half of the shortfall comes from an unresolved V gene, and the cause of the rest is unknown. The sample table holds fewer than 55,000 clones, of which almost 90% were seen once. Jointly, the top ten make up less than 5.5% of the sample. The V gene is TRBV6-5 and the J gene is TRBJ1-2; the D region possibly corresponds to TRBD1 (5 bases align). The receptor was isolated from a female donor in good health, enrolled as a control in a pregnancy study. The sequencing here drew on peripheral blood, taken in the second trimester of pregnancy. The DNA reads TGTGCCAGCAGTTACGGGGTCGGGGGAAAGTATGGCTACACCTTC. It translates to CASSYGVGGKYGYTF.